The 4 T cell receptor beta chains below come from one sample, sequenced in a study of CXCR3-negative and CXCR3-positive naive CD8 T cells. The authors prepared UMI-labeled TRB cDNA libraries by 5' RACE. TCRdb re-analyzed the 5' RACE reads; it lists each CDR3 protein once, without DNA. This sample's table has fewer than 95,000 distinct CDR3 sequences. Specimen: naive CXCR3- CD8+ T cells from blood. Subset here: CD45RO-CCR7+CD27+CD95- naive CD8+ T cells lacking CXCR3 (TNR3-). The receptors derive from a human donor in good health. Some clones in this sample may be carry-over from other donors' samples.

The chain has TRBV6-5 and TRBJ1-1. The CDR3 covers 13 residues. Germline CDR1 and CDR2: MNHEY and SVGAGI. The CDR3 protein is CASSYWQNTEAFF.

This chain joins TRBV18 and TRBJ1-1. Per germline, CDR1 KGHSH and CDR2 LQKENI. The CDR3 covers 17 residues. The CDR3: CASSPPSARDLNTEAFF.

This chain links TRBV7-9 with TRBJ2-7; TCRdb reports TRBD1, a call that lacks DNA to check it against. The CDR3 has 16 residues. CDR1 is SEHNR and CDR2 is FQNEAQ in the germline V gene (reference sequence). CDR3 residues: CASSLPLSGGVYEQYF. The variable domain in full, completed from reference TRBV7-9 and TRBJ2-7, reads DTGVSQNPRHKITKRGQNVTFRCDPISEHNRLYWYRQTLGQGPEFLTYFQNEAQLEKSRLLSDRFSAERPKGSFSTLEIQRTEQGDSAMYLCASSLPLSGGVYEQYFGPGTRLTVT.

The chain links TRBV27 to TRBJ2-7; lacking DNA, the TRBD1 call made by TCRdb goes unchecked. The CDR3 is 14 amino acids. From germline, CDR1 is MNHEY and CDR2 SMNVEV (reference sequence). The CDR3 loop is CASSFRGETYEQYF.